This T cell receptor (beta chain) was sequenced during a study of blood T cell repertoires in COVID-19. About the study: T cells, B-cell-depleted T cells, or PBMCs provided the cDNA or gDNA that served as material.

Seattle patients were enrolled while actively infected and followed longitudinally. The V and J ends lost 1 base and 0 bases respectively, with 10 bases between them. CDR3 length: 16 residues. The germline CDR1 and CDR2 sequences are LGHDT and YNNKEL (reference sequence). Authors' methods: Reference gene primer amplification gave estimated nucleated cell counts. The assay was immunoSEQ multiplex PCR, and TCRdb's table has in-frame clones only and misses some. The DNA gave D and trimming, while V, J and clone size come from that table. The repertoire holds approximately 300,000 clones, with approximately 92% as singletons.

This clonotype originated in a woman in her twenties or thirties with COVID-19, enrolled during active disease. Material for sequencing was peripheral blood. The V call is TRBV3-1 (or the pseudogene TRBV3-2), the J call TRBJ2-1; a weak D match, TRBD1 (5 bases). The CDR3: CASSQGGGSSYNEQFF. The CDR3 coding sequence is TGTGCCAGCAGCCAAGGGGGCGGATCCTCCTACAATGAGCAGTTCTTC.